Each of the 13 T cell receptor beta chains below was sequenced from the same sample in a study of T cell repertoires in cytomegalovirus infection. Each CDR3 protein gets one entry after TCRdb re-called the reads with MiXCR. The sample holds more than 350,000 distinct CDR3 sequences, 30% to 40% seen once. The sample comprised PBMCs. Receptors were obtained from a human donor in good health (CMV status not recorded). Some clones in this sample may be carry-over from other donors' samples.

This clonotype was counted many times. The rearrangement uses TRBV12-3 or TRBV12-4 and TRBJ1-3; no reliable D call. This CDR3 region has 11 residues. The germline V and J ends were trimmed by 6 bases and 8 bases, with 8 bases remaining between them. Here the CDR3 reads CASRHLDTIYF. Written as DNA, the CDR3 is TGTGCCAGCAGGCACTTGGACACCATATATTTT.

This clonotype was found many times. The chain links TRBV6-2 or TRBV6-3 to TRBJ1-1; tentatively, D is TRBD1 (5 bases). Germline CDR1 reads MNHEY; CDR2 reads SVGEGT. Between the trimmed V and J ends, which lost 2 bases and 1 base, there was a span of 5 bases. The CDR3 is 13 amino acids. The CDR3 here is CASSYTGNTEAFF. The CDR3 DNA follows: TGTGCCAGCAGTTACACAGGGAACACTGAAGCTTTCTTT.

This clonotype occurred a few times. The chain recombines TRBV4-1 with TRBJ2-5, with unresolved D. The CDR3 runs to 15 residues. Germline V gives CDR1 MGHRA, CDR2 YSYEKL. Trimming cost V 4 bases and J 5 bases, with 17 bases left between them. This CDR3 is CASSPSDDPMETQYF. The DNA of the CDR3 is TGCGCCAGCAGCCCCTCTGACGACCCGATGGAGACCCAGTACTTC.

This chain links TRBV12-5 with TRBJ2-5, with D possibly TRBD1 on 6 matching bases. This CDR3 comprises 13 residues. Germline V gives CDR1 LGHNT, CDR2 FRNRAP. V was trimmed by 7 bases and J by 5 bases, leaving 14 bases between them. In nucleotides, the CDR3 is TGTGCTAGTGCTACTGACAGGCCGGAGACCCAGTACTTC. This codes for CASATDRPETQYF.

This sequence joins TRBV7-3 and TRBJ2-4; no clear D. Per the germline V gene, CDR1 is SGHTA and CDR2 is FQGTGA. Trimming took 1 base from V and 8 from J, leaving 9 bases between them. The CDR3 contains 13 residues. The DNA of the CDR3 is TGTGCCAGCAGCTTAATTGCTGGGCACATTCAGTACTTC. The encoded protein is CASSLIAGHIQYF.

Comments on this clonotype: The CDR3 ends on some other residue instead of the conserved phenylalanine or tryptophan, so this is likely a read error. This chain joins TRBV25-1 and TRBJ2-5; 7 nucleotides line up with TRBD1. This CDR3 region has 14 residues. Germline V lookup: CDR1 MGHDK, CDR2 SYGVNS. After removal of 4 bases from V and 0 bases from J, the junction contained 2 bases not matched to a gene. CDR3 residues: CASSGGQYQETQYC. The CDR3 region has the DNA TGTGCCAGCAGTGGGGGACAGTACCAAGAGACCCAGTACTGC.

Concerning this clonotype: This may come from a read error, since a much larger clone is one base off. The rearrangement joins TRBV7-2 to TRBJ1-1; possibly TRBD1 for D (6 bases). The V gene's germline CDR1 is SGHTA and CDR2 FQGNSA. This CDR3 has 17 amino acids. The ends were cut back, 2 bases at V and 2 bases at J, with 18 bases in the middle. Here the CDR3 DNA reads TGTGCCAGCAGCTTAAGGGACATGGGAAGGGGAAACACTGAAGCTTTCTTT. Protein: CASSLRDMGRGNTEAFF.

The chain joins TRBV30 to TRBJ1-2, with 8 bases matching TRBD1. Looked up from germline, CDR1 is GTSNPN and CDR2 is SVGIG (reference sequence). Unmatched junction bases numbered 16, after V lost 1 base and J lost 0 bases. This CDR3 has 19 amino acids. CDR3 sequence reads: CAWSDPGQGERLANYGYTF. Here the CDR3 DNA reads TGTGCCTGGAGTGACCCAGGACAGGGAGAAAGGTTGGCTAACTATGGCTACACCTTC.

The CDR3 DNA follows: TGTGCCAGCAGCCCGGGGGGGCGGGGCACAGATACGCAGTATTTT. Encoded protein: CASSPGGRGTDTQYF. This chain links TRBV5-5 with TRBJ2-3, with 8 bases lining up with TRBD2. J was trimmed by 1 base and V by 4 bases; bases with no gene match: 5. Germline loops: CDR1 SGHKS, CDR2 YYEKEE (reference sequence). This CDR3 region has 15 residues.

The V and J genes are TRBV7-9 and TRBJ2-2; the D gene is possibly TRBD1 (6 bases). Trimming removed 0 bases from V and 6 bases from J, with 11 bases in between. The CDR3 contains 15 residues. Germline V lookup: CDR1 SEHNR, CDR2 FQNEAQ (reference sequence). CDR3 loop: CASSLAGTHAGELFF. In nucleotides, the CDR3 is TGTGCCAGCAGCTTAGCGGGGACACACGCCGGGGAGCTGTTTTTT.

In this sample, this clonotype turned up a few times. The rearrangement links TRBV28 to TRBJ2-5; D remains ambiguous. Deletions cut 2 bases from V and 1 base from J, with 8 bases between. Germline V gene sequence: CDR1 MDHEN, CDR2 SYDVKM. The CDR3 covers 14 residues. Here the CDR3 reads CASSLQALQETQYF. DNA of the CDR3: TGTGCCAGCAGTTTACAGGCCCTCCAAGAGACCCAGTACTTC.

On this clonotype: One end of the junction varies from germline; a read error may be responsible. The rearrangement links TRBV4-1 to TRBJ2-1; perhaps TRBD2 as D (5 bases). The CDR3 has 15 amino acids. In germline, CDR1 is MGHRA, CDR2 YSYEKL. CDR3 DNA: TGTGCCAGCAGCCAAGAAAGAACTAGCTACAATGAGCAGTTCTTC. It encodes CASSQERTSYNEQFF.

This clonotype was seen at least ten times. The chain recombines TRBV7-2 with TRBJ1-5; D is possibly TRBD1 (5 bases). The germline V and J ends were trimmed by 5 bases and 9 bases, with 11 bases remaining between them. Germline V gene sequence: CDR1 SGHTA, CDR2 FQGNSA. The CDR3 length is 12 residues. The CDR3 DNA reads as TGTGCCAGCAGCCCCCAGGGTTGGCCCCAGCATTTT. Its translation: CASSPQGWPQHF.